Included here is one T cell receptor beta chain sequence, with context. This specimen belongs to a study of blood T cell repertoires in COVID-19. About the study: COVID-19 samples from acute and convalescent phases originated in the United States, Italy and Spain. Sample material is recorded as cDNA or gDNA derived from T cells, B-cell-depleted T cells, or PBMCs.

Germline values: CDR1 SGDLS, CDR2 YYNGEE. V shed 0 bases and J 0 bases; nucleotides not matched to a gene: 3. The CDR3 is 16 residues long. In the authors' workflow: Quantification of nucleated cells was approximated via reference gene primer amplification. The assay was immunoSEQ multiplex PCR, and TCRdb's table has in-frame clones only and misses some. V, J and clone size derive from that table, while D and trimming were established from the DNA sequence. Among about 120,000 clones listed, roughly 79% were seen once. The sequence was obtained from a man between 65 and 80 years old with acute or convalescent COVID-19. The chain recombines TRBV9 with TRBJ2-3, with TRBD2 matching 8 bases. The specimen was peripheral blood. The CDR3 region has the DNA TGTGCCAGCAGCGTAGGGGCTAGCGGGAGCACAGATACGCAGTATTTT. Its protein is CASSVGASGSTDTQYF.